These T cell receptor beta chains were read from a single sample in a study of regulatory T cells in long-lasting Graves disease. MiXCR was run by TCRdb on the multiplex PCR reads, yielding one entry per CDR3 protein. The sample lists about 450,000 distinct CDR3 sequences, roughly a quarter occurring once. The sequences come from peripheral blood mononuclear cells (PBMCs), collected when the disease was refractory, from a patient treated with antithyroid drugs. These receptors came from a female donor with Graves disease. Each CDR3 is given with its conserved first and last residue. The D gene is left open where the match is weak. Not every row has a clone size; where given, it reads once, few, many or a size class.

V gene	clone size	J gene	D gene	CDR3 DNA	CDR3 protein
TRBV19	few	TRBJ1-5	NA	TGTGCCAGTAGTATAGATTTATCGGGGAATCAGCCCCAGCATTTT	CASSIDLSGNQPQHF
TRBV28	many	TRBJ2-2	NA	TGTGCCAGCAAAATCGGAGCCCTTGGGCCCGGGGAGCTGTTTTTT	CASKIGALGPGELFF
TRBV20-1	NA	TRBJ2-1	NA	TGCAGTGCTCCGGGGTCAATCGGGTACAATGAGCAGTTCTTC	CSAPGSIGYNEQFF
TRBV28	few	TRBJ2-1	NA	TGTGCCAGCAGTTTATGGGGTGGGGGCAGGAAAAATGAGCAGTTCTTC	CASSLWGGGRKNEQFF
TRBV3-1	few	TRBJ2-3	TRBD2	TGTGCCAGCAGCCCAGCGGGAGGCCCCAGTGGCACAGATACGCAGTATTTT	CASSPAGGPSGTDTQYF
TRBV2	many	TRBJ1-1	NA	TGTGCCAGCAGAGGCCTCAGGTACAACACTGAAGCTTTCTTT	CASRGLRYNTEAFF
TRBV27	few	TRBJ2-5	NA	TGTGCCAGCAGCTCTCCCACGGGGACCCAGTACTTC	CASSSPTGTQYF
TRBV6-1	few	TRBJ2-5	TRBD2	TGTGCCAGCAGATCAGCGGGAGGAGGAGAGACCCAGTACTTC	CASRSAGGGETQYF
TRBV10-3	many	TRBJ2-7	TRBD2	TGTGGAAGCGGGATAAACGCGGAGAACGAGCAGTACTTC	CGSGINAENEQYF
TRBV6-1	many	TRBJ2-5	TRBD1	TGTGCCAGCAGTAAAACAGGGGGTCGAGAGACCCAGTACTTC	CASSKTGGRETQYF
TRBV11-1	NA	TRBJ2-3	NA	TGTGCCAGCAGCCGGGACACAGATACGCAGTATTTT	CASSRDTDTQYF
TRBV7-9	few	TRBJ2-2	NA	TGTGCCAGCAGGTCGGGCCGAAGCGCCGGGGAGCTGTTTTTT	CASRSGRSAGELFF
TRBV7-2	NA	TRBJ2-3	TRBD2	TGTGCCAGCAGCTTAGCGGGAGGGTGGACAGATACGCAGTATTTT	CASSLAGGWTDTQYF
TRBV20-1	few	TRBJ2-7	NA	TGCAGTGCTACGACGCAACCCTACGAGCAGTACTTC	CSATTQPYEQYF
TRBV6-2/TRBV6-3	NA	TRBJ2-7	NA	TGTGCCAGCAGTTCATCCGGAATGGGCGAGACCCGGTACTTC	CASSSSGMGETRYF
TRBV15	few	TRBJ2-7	TRBD1	TGTGCCACCAGGGGGACAGGGGGCAGCGAGCAGTACTTC	CATRGTGGSEQYF